Sequencing of this T cell receptor (beta chain) was carried out in a study of STAT5B mutations in CD4+ large granular lymphocyte leukemia. Study observations and caveats: 8/27 top patient clones versus 2/35 control clones were TRBV06-family. Approximately 25% of private leukemic clonotypes occurred rarely in other patients' non-leukemic repertoires.

This CDR3 has 12 amino acids. Germline CDR1 reads MNHNY; CDR2 reads SVGAGI (reference sequence). V lost 5 bases and J 8 bases, leaving 10 bases between the germline ends. TCRdb keeps only in-frame clones here, not all; method: immunoSEQ multiplex PCR. The repertoire has some 23,000 clones, about four fifths of them found once; the top ten carry approximately 0.4%. Details on this clone: Its antigen is not identified.

The V call is TRBV6-6, the J call TRBJ2-1; D is unresolved. The TCR sequence derives from a human donor in good health. Sequencing was done on a sample of CD4+ T cells from blood buffy coats. CDR3 DNA: TGTGCCAGCAGTCCTAGAGGCGATGAGCAGTTCTTC. This sequence encodes CASSPRGDEQFF.